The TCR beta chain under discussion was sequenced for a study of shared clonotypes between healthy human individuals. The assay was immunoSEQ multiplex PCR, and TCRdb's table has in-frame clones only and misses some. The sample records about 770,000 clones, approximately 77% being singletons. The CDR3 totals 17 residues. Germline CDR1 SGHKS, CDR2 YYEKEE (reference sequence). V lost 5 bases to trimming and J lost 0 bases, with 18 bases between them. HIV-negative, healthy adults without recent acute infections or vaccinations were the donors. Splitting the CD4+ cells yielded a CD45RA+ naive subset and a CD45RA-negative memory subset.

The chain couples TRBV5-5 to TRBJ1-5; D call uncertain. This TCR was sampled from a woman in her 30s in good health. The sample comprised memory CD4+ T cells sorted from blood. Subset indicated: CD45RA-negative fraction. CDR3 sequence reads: CASSKDWPLYSNQPQHF. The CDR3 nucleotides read TGTGCCAGCAGTAAGGACTGGCCCCTATATAGCAATCAGCCCCAGCATTTT.